This is a list of T cell receptor beta chains from one sample in a study of T cells in Graves' hyperthyroidism and ophthalmopathy. MiXCR was run by TCRdb on the multiplex PCR reads, yielding one entry per CDR3 protein. The sample has a few hundred thousand distinct CDR3 sequences; about half are singletons. Sequencing was done on a sample of peripheral blood or thyroid tissue (not recorded which). The receptors were gathered from a woman aged 18-29 years with Graves' hyperthyroidism. CDR3s include the opening cysteine and the closing phenylalanine or tryptophan. D genes are given only for firm matches. Size is stated for part of the rows, as once, few or many counts, or as a class when the clone is expanded.

D gene: NA; clone size: many; J gene: TRBJ2-5; V gene: TRBV13; CDR3 DNA: TGTGCCAGCAGCCGCCTTGAGACCCAGTACTTC; CDR3 protein: CASSRLETQYF
D gene: NA; clone size: NA; J gene: TRBJ2-5; V gene: TRBV10-3; CDR3 DNA: TGTGCCATCAGTGAGTCTCTGCGGTGGGGGACCCAAGGGACCCAGTACTTC; CDR3 protein: CAISESLRWGTQGTQYF
D gene: TRBD2; clone size: NA; J gene: TRBJ2-5; V gene: TRBV7-2; CDR3 DNA: TGTGCCAGCACCTCCCTGGGGCTAGCGGTTGAGACCCAGTACTTC; CDR3 protein: CASTSLGLAVETQYF
D gene: NA; clone size: NA; J gene: TRBJ1-1; V gene: TRBV18; CDR3 DNA: TGTGCCAGCTCACCAGACAAAAGGGGTCAGGACACTGAAGCTTTCTTT; CDR3 protein: CASSPDKRGQDTEAFF
D gene: NA; clone size: NA; J gene: TRBJ1-1; V gene: TRBV7-6; CDR3 DNA: TGTGCCAGCAGTACATATCCGGAGAACACTGAAGCTTTCTTT; CDR3 protein: CASSTYPENTEAFF
D gene: NA; clone size: many; J gene: TRBJ1-3; V gene: TRBV7-9; CDR3 DNA: TGTGCCAGCAGCTTCTTTTTGACGGGACCCACTGGAAACACCATATATTTT; CDR3 protein: CASSFFLTGPTGNTIYF
D gene: NA; clone size: NA; J gene: TRBJ2-2; V gene: TRBV2; CDR3 DNA: TGTGCCAGCAGCCGGGACTGGAACACCGGGGAGCTGTCTTGG; CDR3 protein: CASSRDWNTGELSW
D gene: NA; clone size: NA; J gene: TRBJ1-5; V gene: TRBV11-2; CDR3 DNA: TGTGCCAGCAGCTTAGGGTTCCGGAGAATAGGCAATCAGCCCCAGCATTTT; CDR3 protein: CASSLGFRRIGNQPQHF
D gene: NA; clone size: NA; J gene: TRBJ1-5; V gene: TRBV14; CDR3 DNA: TGTGCCAGCAGCCAAAACCCGCTCCCTTATCAGCCCCAGCATTTT; CDR3 protein: CASSQNPLPYQPQHF
D gene: NA; clone size: NA; J gene: TRBJ2-5; V gene: TRBV29-1; CDR3 DNA: TGCAGCGTTGAGCGAGGGCGCGGTGAGACCCAGTACTTC; CDR3 protein: CSVERGRGETQYF
D gene: NA; clone size: NA; J gene: TRBJ2-7; V gene: TRBV10-1; CDR3 DNA: TGCGCCAGCAGTGAAAATCGGGACATTTCCTACGAGCAGTACTTC; CDR3 protein: CASSENRDISYEQYF
D gene: TRBD1; clone size: NA; J gene: TRBJ1-2; V gene: TRBV11-2; CDR3 DNA: TGTGCCAGCAGCGCCCACCTGACGGGACAGAACACTGAAGGCTACACCTTC; CDR3 protein: CASSAHLTGQNTEGYTF
D gene: NA; clone size: NA; J gene: TRBJ1-5; V gene: TRBV9; CDR3 DNA: TGTGCCAGCTCAATTTCAGGGTCTGGCAATCAGCCCCAGCATTTT; CDR3 protein: CASSISGSGNQPQHF
D gene: TRBD2; clone size: NA; J gene: TRBJ2-5; V gene: TRBV4-2; CDR3 DNA: TGTGCCAGCAGCCAAGATCTAGCGGGGCAAGAGACCCAGTACTTC; CDR3 protein: CASSQDLAGQETQYF
D gene: NA; clone size: few; J gene: TRBJ2-2; V gene: TRBV29-1; CDR3 DNA: TGCAGCGTTTTTAGTACGTGGGGCTCGAACACCGGGGAGCTGTTTTTT; CDR3 protein: CSVFSTWGSNTGELFF
D gene: TRBD1; clone size: NA; J gene: TRBJ1-1; V gene: TRBV10-2; CDR3 DNA: TGCGCCAGCAGCTCAGGGGGGGCAGGCACTGAAGCTTTCTTT; CDR3 protein: CASSSGGAGTEAFF
D gene: NA; clone size: many; J gene: TRBJ2-7; V gene: TRBV12-5; CDR3 DNA: TGTGCTAGTGGTTTGTCCCCGGACGGAGGCTACGAGCAGTACTTC; CDR3 protein: CASGLSPDGGYEQYF
D gene: TRBD1; clone size: NA; J gene: TRBJ2-1; V gene: TRBV12-3/TRBV12-4; CDR3 DNA: TGTGCCAGCAGTTTACGAGACAGGGCCCCCTACAATGAGCAGTTCTTC; CDR3 protein: CASSLRDRAPYNEQFF
D gene: NA; clone size: many; J gene: TRBJ2-7; V gene: TRBV7-9; CDR3 DNA: TGTGCCAGCAGCGCATCAGGGCATCCCTACGAGCAGTACTTC; CDR3 protein: CASSASGHPYEQYF
D gene: TRBD2; clone size: NA; J gene: TRBJ2-5; V gene: TRBV29-1; CDR3 DNA: TGCAGCCAAGGATCCTCCGGGAGGTACCAAGAGACCCAGTACTTC; CDR3 protein: CSQGSSGRYQETQYF
D gene: NA; clone size: many; J gene: TRBJ1-1; V gene: TRBV6-5; CDR3 DNA: TGTGCCAGCAGTCCCAACTCGTGGGGCGAGCTCACTGAAGCTTTCTTT; CDR3 protein: CASSPNSWGELTEAFF
D gene: TRBD2; clone size: NA; J gene: TRBJ2-1; V gene: TRBV6-4; CDR3 DNA: TGTGCCAGCAGTGACTCGCGGGGGACTAGCGTGAATGAGCAGTTCTTC; CDR3 protein: CASSDSRGTSVNEQFF
D gene: NA; clone size: many; J gene: TRBJ1-2; V gene: TRBV7-9; CDR3 DNA: TGTGCCAGCAGCCACCAGGGGATCTATGGCTACACCTTC; CDR3 protein: CASSHQGIYGYTF
D gene: TRBD1; clone size: many; J gene: TRBJ1-2; V gene: TRBV12-3/TRBV12-4; CDR3 DNA: TGTGCCAGCAGTCGAAATCGGGACAGGGGCGATGGCTATGGCTACACCTTC; CDR3 protein: CASSRNRDRGDGYGYTF
D gene: NA; clone size: once; J gene: TRBJ2-7; V gene: TRBV7-8; CDR3 DNA: TGTGCCAGCAGCTTAACGGCCCTCACCGGGGACGAGCAGTACTTC; CDR3 protein: CASSLTALTGDEQYF
D gene: TRBD1; clone size: NA; J gene: TRBJ2-2; V gene: TRBV10-3; CDR3 DNA: TGTGCCATCAGCGGACAGGGAGAGGAGCTGTTTTTT; CDR3 protein: CAISGQGEELFF
D gene: TRBD2; clone size: many; J gene: TRBJ2-2; V gene: TRBV5-1; CDR3 DNA: TGCGCCAGCACCGGACTAGCGGGAGAGGTCGGGGAGCTGTTTTTT; CDR3 protein: CASTGLAGEVGELFF
D gene: NA; clone size: NA; J gene: TRBJ2-1; V gene: TRBV10-3; CDR3 DNA: TGTGCCATCAGTGATGTGTGGGAAGGAGTCAATGAGCAGTTCTTC; CDR3 protein: CAISDVWEGVNEQFF
D gene: NA; clone size: NA; J gene: TRBJ1-2; V gene: TRBV29-1; CDR3 DNA: TGCAGCAGCCAAGATCAGGGCGCGTCTGATGGCTACACCTTC; CDR3 protein: CSSQDQGASDGYTF
D gene: NA; clone size: many; J gene: TRBJ1-1; V gene: TRBV5-8; CDR3 DNA: TGTGCCAGCAACTCCGGCGACGGGCGAGCTTTCTTT; CDR3 protein: CASNSGDGRAFF
D gene: TRBD1; clone size: NA; J gene: TRBJ1-1; V gene: TRBV7-3; CDR3 DNA: TGTGCCAGCAGCCCTCAGTCCCGAGGGACAGCGAACACTGAAGCTTTCTTT; CDR3 protein: CASSPQSRGTANTEAFF
D gene: NA; clone size: NA; J gene: TRBJ1-6; V gene: TRBV2; CDR3 DNA: TGTGCCAGCAGTTACTTCGCAGGAAGTTCCTATAATTCACCCCTCCACTTT; CDR3 protein: CASSYFAGSSYNSPLHF
D gene: NA; clone size: many; J gene: TRBJ1-5; V gene: TRBV29-1; CDR3 DNA: TGCAGCGTCGCGACAGAGACAAGCAATCAGCCCCAGCATTTT; CDR3 protein: CSVATETSNQPQHF
D gene: NA; clone size: NA; J gene: TRBJ1-2; V gene: TRBV25-1; CDR3 DNA: TGTGCCAGCAGCGTAGACAGCCTCCTGGGTGGCTACACCTTC; CDR3 protein: CASSVDSLLGGYTF
D gene: NA; clone size: many; J gene: TRBJ2-7; V gene: TRBV6-1; CDR3 DNA: TGTGCCAGCAGCGTCATGGGCGGGAACTCCTACGAGCAGTACTTC; CDR3 protein: CASSVMGGNSYEQYF
D gene: TRBD2; clone size: few; J gene: TRBJ2-1; V gene: TRBV7-9; CDR3 DNA: TGTGCCAGCAGCACCGGACTAGCGGGAAGCTCCTACAATGAGCAGTTCTTC; CDR3 protein: CASSTGLAGSSYNEQFF
D gene: NA; clone size: many; J gene: TRBJ1-2; V gene: TRBV7-9; CDR3 DNA: TGTGCCAGCCGGTTAGGCGGTCAGGGCTACACCTTC; CDR3 protein: CASRLGGQGYTF
D gene: NA; clone size: NA; J gene: TRBJ2-7; V gene: TRBV7-3; CDR3 DNA: TGTGCCAGCAGCCCTGACACTCTCTACGAGCAGTACTTC; CDR3 protein: CASSPDTLYEQYF
D gene: NA; clone size: many; J gene: TRBJ2-7; V gene: TRBV13; CDR3 DNA: TGTGCCAGCAGCTTGGGCCCGCCCAGCTCCTACGAGCAGTACTTC; CDR3 protein: CASSLGPPSSYEQYF
D gene: NA; clone size: many; J gene: TRBJ1-5; V gene: TRBV12-3/TRBV12-4; CDR3 DNA: TGTGCCAGCAGTTCCACCGACAGGAACAATCAGCCCCAGCATTTT; CDR3 protein: CASSSTDRNNQPQHF
D gene: TRBD1; clone size: few; J gene: TRBJ1-2; V gene: TRBV14; CDR3 DNA: TGTGCCAGCAGCCAAAGGGGGCAAGACTATGGCTACACCTTC; CDR3 protein: CASSQRGQDYGYTF
D gene: TRBD1; clone size: many; J gene: TRBJ1-4; V gene: TRBV7-9; CDR3 DNA: TGTGCCAGCAGCTCCGGGACAGGGGGAGCAACTAATGAAAAACTGTTTTTT; CDR3 protein: CASSSGTGGATNEKLFF
D gene: TRBD1; clone size: NA; J gene: TRBJ2-6; V gene: TRBV5-1; CDR3 DNA: TGCGCCAGCAGCTTGCGTGAGGGGACAGGGAGCTCTGGGGCCAACGTCCTGACTTTC; CDR3 protein: CASSLREGTGSSGANVLTF
D gene: NA; clone size: NA; J gene: TRBJ2-5; V gene: TRBV29-1; CDR3 DNA: TGCAGCGTTGAAGATCTGGGCAGCGAGACCCAGTACTTC; CDR3 protein: CSVEDLGSETQYF
D gene: TRBD2; clone size: NA; J gene: TRBJ2-2; V gene: TRBV10-3; CDR3 DNA: TGTGCCATATCGACTAGCGGGAACACCGGGGAGCTGTTTTTT; CDR3 protein: CAISTSGNTGELFF
D gene: NA; clone size: once; J gene: TRBJ1-4; V gene: TRBV14; CDR3 DNA: TGTGCCAGCAGCCAAGACAGGGAGAAGAATGAAAAACTGTTTTTT; CDR3 protein: CASSQDREKNEKLFF
D gene: TRBD2; clone size: NA; J gene: TRBJ2-7; V gene: TRBV20-1; CDR3 DNA: TGCAGTGCTAGAGGCGGGACTAGCGGGAGCAGCGAGCAGTACTTC; CDR3 protein: CSARGGTSGSSEQYF
D gene: NA; clone size: few; J gene: TRBJ2-7; V gene: TRBV29-1; CDR3 DNA: TGCAGCGTTGACAGGGGGCTAGCGGGATTCTACGAGCAGTACTTC; CDR3 protein: CSVDRGLAGFYEQYF
D gene: NA; clone size: NA; J gene: TRBJ2-7; V gene: TRBV29-1; CDR3 DNA: TGCAGCTCATGGGAGGGGGCGCGGGAGCAGTACTTC; CDR3 protein: CSSWEGAREQYF
D gene: TRBD1; clone size: many; J gene: TRBJ1-1; V gene: TRBV7-9; CDR3 DNA: TGTGCCAGCAGCTTAGTTGGACAGGGGTACACTGAAGCTTTCTTT; CDR3 protein: CASSLVGQGYTEAFF
D gene: TRBD2; clone size: few; J gene: TRBJ2-7; V gene: TRBV18; CDR3 DNA: TGTGCCAGCTCATCCATAGCGGGAGGCTCTTACGAGCAGTACTTC; CDR3 protein: CASSSIAGGSYEQYF
D gene: NA; clone size: NA; J gene: TRBJ1-5; V gene: TRBV29-1; CDR3 DNA: TGCAGCGTTGTTTCCGGGGACTCTAGCAATCAGCCCCAGCATTTT; CDR3 protein: CSVVSGDSSNQPQHF
D gene: NA; clone size: many; J gene: TRBJ2-6; V gene: TRBV10-3; CDR3 DNA: TGTGCCATCACTCAGGCGACCTCTGGGGCCAACGTCCTGACTTTC; CDR3 protein: CAITQATSGANVLTF
D gene: TRBD2; clone size: few; J gene: TRBJ2-1; V gene: TRBV10-3; CDR3 DNA: TGTGCCATCAGCCGAGGGACTAGCGGGAGTTATGAGCAGTTCTTC; CDR3 protein: CAISRGTSGSYEQFF